A selection of T cell receptor beta chains follows, all from one sample in a study of Tregs in tolerant kidney transplant recipients. Assay: immunoSEQ multiplex PCR; the TCRdb copy retains only in-frame clones and omits some. The table has 100,000 to 120,000 clones, 90% seen once; the top ten hold under 0.35%. This material consisted of CD4+ T cells from blood, taken before the transplant. All receptors derive from a human donor who received a combined kidney and bone marrow transplant. CDR3s include the opening cysteine and the closing phenylalanine or tryptophan. D genes are given only for firm matches. Expanded clones are given a class, and other clones once, few, many or no size at all.

abundance	d_gene	v_gene	j_gene	CDR3nt	CDR3aa
NA	TRBD2	TRBV19	TRBJ2-3	TGTGCCAGTAGTATCGGGTTAGCGGGATACACAGATACGCAGTATTTT	CASSIGLAGYTDTQYF
NA	TRBD1	TRBV19	TRBJ1-1	TGTGCCAGTCGACAGGGGGGCACGAACACTGAAGCTTTCTTT	CASRQGGTNTEAFF
NA	NA	TRBV10-3	TRBJ2-1	TGTGCCATCAGTGAGGGCCCTGGACAACCCTACAATGAGCAGTTCTTC	CAISEGPGQPYNEQFF
NA	TRBD1	TRBV5-6	TRBJ2-7	TGTGCCAGCAGCCCTCAGGACAGGTCAGCCTACGAGCAGTACTTC	CASSPQDRSAYEQYF
NA	NA	TRBV19	TRBJ1-2	TGTGCCAGTAGTCTATACTGGACAGCTCCGGATGGCTACACCTTC	CASSLYWTAPDGYTF
NA	TRBD1	TRBV7-6	TRBJ2-5	TGTGCCAGCAGCCCGGGACAGGGGACCCAGTACTTC	CASSPGQGTQYF
NA	TRBD1	TRBV6-6	TRBJ2-7	TGTGCCAGCAGTTACCCTCGACAGGGGGGATTCTACGAGCAGTACTTC	CASSYPRQGGFYEQYF
once	NA	TRBV12-5	TRBJ1-1	TGTGCTAGTGGTTTGGCCCCAGGGCCCCGCTCTGAAGCTTTCTTT	CASGLAPGPRSEAFF
NA	NA	TRBV23-1	TRBJ2-7	TGCGCCAGCAGTCGGGTCGCAGGCAACTACGAGCAGTACTTC	CASSRVAGNYEQYF
NA	NA	TRBV5-1	TRBJ1-5	TGCGCCAGCAGCTTGGTATTAACAGGGAGAGGTCAGCCCCAGCATTTT	CASSLVLTGRGQPQHF
NA	NA	TRBV21-1	TRBJ2-3	TGTGCCAGCAGGACCGGGACAGGGGTTACAGATACGCAGTATTTT	CASRTGTGVTDTQYF
NA	TRBD1	TRBV19	TRBJ1-2	TGTGCCAGTAGTTGGGACAGCGCGGAGGCGGGCTACACCTTC	CASSWDSAEAGYTF
few	NA	TRBV28	TRBJ2-7	TGTGCCAGCACCCCCGGGAGATACGAGCAGTACTTC	CASTPGRYEQYF
NA	TRBD1	TRBV7-2	TRBJ1-2	TGTGCCAGCAGCTCCCTACCAACAGGGGGCGGCTACACCTTC	CASSSLPTGGGYTF
NA	NA	TRBV9	TRBJ2-3	TGTGCCAGCAGCGCTGGAGCCGGTACAGATACGCAGTATTTT	CASSAGAGTDTQYF
NA	TRBD2	TRBV6-4	TRBJ2-1	TGTGCCAGCAGTGAATTTAGCGGGGGGCGCCAGGAGCAGTTCTTC	CASSEFSGGRQEQFF